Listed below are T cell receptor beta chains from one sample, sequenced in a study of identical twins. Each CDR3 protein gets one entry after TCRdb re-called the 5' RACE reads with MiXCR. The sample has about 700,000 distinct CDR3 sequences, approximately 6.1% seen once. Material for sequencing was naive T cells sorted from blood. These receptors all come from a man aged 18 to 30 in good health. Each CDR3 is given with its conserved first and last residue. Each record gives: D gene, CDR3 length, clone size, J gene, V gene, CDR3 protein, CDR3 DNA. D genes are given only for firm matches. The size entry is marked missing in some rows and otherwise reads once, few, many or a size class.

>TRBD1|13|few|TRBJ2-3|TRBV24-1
CATGTGAPDTQYF
TGTGCCACCGGGACAGGGGCTCCAGATACGCAGTATTTT
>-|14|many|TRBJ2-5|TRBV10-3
CAISRTGNGETQYF
TGTGCCATATCTAGGACGGGGAACGGGGAGACCCAGTACTTC
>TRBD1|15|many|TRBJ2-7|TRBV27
CASSPPGTGPYEQYF
TGTGCCAGCAGTCCCCCTGGGACAGGTCCCTACGAGCAGTACTTC
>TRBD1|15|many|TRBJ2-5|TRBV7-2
CASSARQGAGETQYF
TGTGCCAGCAGCGCCCGACAGGGGGCTGGAGAGACCCAGTACTTC
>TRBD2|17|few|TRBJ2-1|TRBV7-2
CARPASGSWNGNGEQFF
TGTGCCCGGCCGGCTAGCGGGAGTTGGAATGGCAATGGTGAGCAGTTCTTC
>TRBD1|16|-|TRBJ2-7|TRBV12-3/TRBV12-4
CASSLDPGQGSYEQYF
TGTGCCAGCAGTTTAGATCCGGGACAGGGGTCCTACGAGCAGTACTTC
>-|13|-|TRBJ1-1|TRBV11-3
CASSPRGGAEAFF
TGTGCCAGCAGCCCCAGAGGGGGGGCTGAAGCTTTCTTT
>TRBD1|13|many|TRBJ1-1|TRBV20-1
CSVIQGLNTEAFF
TGCAGTGTCATACAGGGGTTGAACACTGAAGCTTTCTTT
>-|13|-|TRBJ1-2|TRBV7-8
CASSPSSLYGYTF
TGTGCCAGCAGCCCCTCTTCCCTTTATGGCTACACCTTC
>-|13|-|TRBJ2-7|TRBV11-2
CASSSSGDYEQYF
TGTGCCAGCAGCTCCTCGGGGGATTACGAGCAGTACTTC
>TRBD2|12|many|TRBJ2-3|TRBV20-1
CSAASGSNTQYF
TGCAGTGCGGCTAGCGGGTCAAATACGCAGTATTTT
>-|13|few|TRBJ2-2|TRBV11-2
CASIPGHTGELFF
TGTGCCTCTATCCCGGGGCACACCGGGGAGCTGTTTTTT
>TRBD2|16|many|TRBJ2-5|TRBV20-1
CSARIPSGRGGETQYF
TGCAGTGCCCGAATTCCTAGCGGGAGGGGAGGAGAGACCCAGTACTTC
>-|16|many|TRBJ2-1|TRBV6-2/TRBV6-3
CASTTPRPEYHNEQFF
TGTGCCAGCACAACCCCCCGGCCGGAGTACCACAATGAGCAGTTCTTC
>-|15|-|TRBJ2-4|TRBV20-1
CSARVDRWVENIQYF
TGCAGTGCTAGAGTGGACCGGTGGGTCGAAAACATTCAGTACTTC